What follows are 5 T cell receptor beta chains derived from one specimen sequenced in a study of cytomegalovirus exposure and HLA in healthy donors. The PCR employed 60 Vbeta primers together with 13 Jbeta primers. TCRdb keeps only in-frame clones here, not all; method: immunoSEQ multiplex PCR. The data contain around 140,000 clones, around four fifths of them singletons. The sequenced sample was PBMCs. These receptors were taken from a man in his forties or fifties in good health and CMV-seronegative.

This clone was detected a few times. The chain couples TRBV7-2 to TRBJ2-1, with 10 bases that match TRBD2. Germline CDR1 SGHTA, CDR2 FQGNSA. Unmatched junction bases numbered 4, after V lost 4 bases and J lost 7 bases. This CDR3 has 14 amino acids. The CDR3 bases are TGTGCCAGCAGCTCGGGACTAGCGCCTAATGAGCAGTTCTTC. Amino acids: CASSSGLAPNEQFF.

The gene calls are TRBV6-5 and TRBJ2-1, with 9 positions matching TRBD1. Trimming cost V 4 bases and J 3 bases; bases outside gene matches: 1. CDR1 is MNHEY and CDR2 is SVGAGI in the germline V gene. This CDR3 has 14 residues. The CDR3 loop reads CASSLGQGYNEQFF. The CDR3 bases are TGTGCCAGCAGTTTGGGACAGGGCTACAATGAGCAGTTCTTC.

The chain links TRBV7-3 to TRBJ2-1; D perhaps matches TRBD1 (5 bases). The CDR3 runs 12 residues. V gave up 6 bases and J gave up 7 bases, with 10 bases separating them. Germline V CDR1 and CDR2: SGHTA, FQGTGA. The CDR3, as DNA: TGTGCCAGCAGTTCAGGGCGGAATGAGCAGTTCTTC. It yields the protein CASSSGRNEQFF.

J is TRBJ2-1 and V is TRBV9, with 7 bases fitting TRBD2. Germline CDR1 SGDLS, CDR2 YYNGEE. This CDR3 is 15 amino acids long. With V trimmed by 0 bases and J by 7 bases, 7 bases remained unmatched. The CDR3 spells CASSVEGGIANEQFF. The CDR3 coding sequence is TGTGCCAGCAGCGTAGAGGGAGGGATAGCAAATGAGCAGTTCTTC.

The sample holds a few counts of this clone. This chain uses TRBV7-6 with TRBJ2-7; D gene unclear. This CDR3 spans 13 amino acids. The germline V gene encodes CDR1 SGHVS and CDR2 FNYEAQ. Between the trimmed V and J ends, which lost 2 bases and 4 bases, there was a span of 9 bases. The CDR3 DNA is TGTGCCAGCAGCTTATTCGAGGATTACGAGCAGTACTTC. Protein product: CASSLFEDYEQYF.